This T cell receptor (beta chain) was obtained from a study of blood T cell repertoires in COVID-19. The data were produced by immunoSEQ multiplex PCR, yet TCRdb's version contains in-frame clones alone and is incomplete. The table records 110,000 to 150,000 clones, about 80% of them present only once. Germline values: CDR1 MNHNY, CDR2 SVGAGI (reference sequence). V dropped 10 bases and J dropped 6 bases, with 10 bases sitting between them. The CDR3 is made up of 11 amino acids. The sequence was collected from a human donor in a cohort sampled during active COVID-19. The chain couples TRBV6-6 to TRBJ1-5; unclear D gene. The sequenced sample consisted of peripheral blood. The CDR3 DNA is TGTGCCACCGGGGAGCGTCAGCCCCAGCATTTT. Encoded protein: CATGERQPQHF.